The 2 T cell receptor beta chains reported below all come from one sample, sequenced in a study of graft-versus-host responses after intestinal transplantation. Antigens for these TCRs are unknown. Repertoires were generated with immunoSEQ multiplex PCR, while TCRdb's copy carries only in-frame clones and drops some. The table has 110,000 to 150,000 clones, about 93% seen once; the top ten hold around 0.19%. Here the sequenced sample was unstimulated CD4+ T cells sorted from spleen or lymph node cells, taken before intestinal transplant. The receptors stem from a human donor who received an intestinal transplant.

The chain has TRBV14 and TRBJ2-3; 16 bases align to TRBD2. Germline CDR1 is SGHDN and CDR2 is FVKESK. The CDR3 covers 20 residues. The V gene end was trimmed by 4 bases and the J gene end by 1 base; junction bases not matched to a gene: 11. The CDR3 nucleotides read TGTGCCAGCAGCCTTAGGACAGCCGGGACTAGCGGGAGGGGCACAGATACGCAGTATTTT. This translates into CASSLRTAGTSGRGTDTQYF.

This sequence joins TRBV27 and TRBJ1-6; D might be TRBD1 (5 bases). The CDR3 length is 14 residues. The germline V gene encodes CDR1 MNHEY and CDR2 SMNVEV (reference sequence). Trimming took off 3 bases at V and 5 bases at J, with 8 bases between the two ends. The CDR3 nucleotides are TGTGCCAGCAGTTTTCCGGGGGATAATTCACCCCTCCACTTT. It yields the protein CASSFPGDNSPLHF.